A selection of T cell receptor beta chains follows, all from one sample in a study of cytomegalovirus exposure and HLA in healthy donors. TCRdb's copy holds only in-frame clones and misses some; the assay was immunoSEQ multiplex PCR. The data show about 120,000 clones, about four fifths seen once. Sample: PBMCs. These TCRs come from a woman under 30 in good health and CMV-seronegative. Each CDR3 is given with its conserved first and last residue. A D gene is named only where the DNA matches it firmly. Clone size is shown for a subset of rows, as once, few, many or a class of expanded clone.

D gene | clone size | J gene | V gene | CDR3 DNA | CDR3 protein
- | - | TRBJ1-1 | TRBV6-6 | TGTGCCAGCAGCCAGGGTGGCACTGAAGCTTTCTTT | CASSQGGTEAFF
- | few | TRBJ2-2 | TRBV29-1 | TGCAGCGTTGACAGGGGTTATACCGGGGAGCTGTTTTTT | CSVDRGYTGELFF
- | - | TRBJ1-2 | TRBV6-1 | TGTGCCAGCAGTGATAGGGGACAACTCTATGGCTACACCTTC | CASSDRGQLYGYTF
TRBD2 | - | TRBJ2-1 | TRBV11-3 | TGTGCCAGCAGCTCAAGACTAGCGGGGGGCAGAAATGAGCAGTTCTTC | CASSSRLAGGRNEQFF
- | - | TRBJ1-1 | TRBV14 | TGTGCCAGCAGCCAGCGTCTACCGGGAATCAATGCTTTCTTT | CASSQRLPGINAFF
TRBD2 | - | TRBJ2-3 | TRBV4-3 | TGCGCCAGCAGCCAAGATCTAGCGGGGGGGGGAGATACGCAGTATTTT | CASSQDLAGGGDTQYF
TRBD1 | once | TRBJ1-4 | TRBV7-7 | TGTGCTAGCAGCTCGGGACAGGGAGATGAAAAACTGTTTTTT | CASSSGQGDEKLFF
- | - | TRBJ2-3 | TRBV28 | TGTGCCAGCACCCTTAGCGGTGGCACAGATACGCAGTATTTT | CASTLSGGTDTQYF
TRBD2 | - | TRBJ2-5 | TRBV5-1 | TGCGCCAGCAGCCTTGGGACTAGCGGGAGCTTAGAGACCCAGTACTTC | CASSLGTSGSLETQYF
TRBD1 | - | TRBJ1-3 | TRBV18 | TGTGCCAGCTCACTTCGACAGGGGGGGACATCTGGAAGCACCATATATTTT | CASSLRQGGTSGSTIYF
TRBD1 | few | TRBJ1-5 | TRBV29-1 | TGCAGCGCAAAGGGACAGGGAAACAATCAGCCCCAGCATTTT | CSAKGQGNNQPQHF
- | - | TRBJ1-6 | TRBV6-1 | TGTGCCAGCAGTGGACTTAATAATTCACCCCTCCACTTT | CASSGLNNSPLHF
- | few | TRBJ2-3 | TRBV6-4 | TGTGCCAGCAGTGAATACCCCGGCGACGGGTCGCGAGATACGCAGTATTTT | CASSEYPGDGSRDTQYF
- | - | TRBJ2-7 | TRBV27 | TGTGCCAGCAGCCCCCTGGAGACCTACGAGCAGTACTTC | CASSPLETYEQYF
TRBD2 | - | TRBJ2-3 | TRBV10-2 | TGCGCCAGCAGTGAGAAGACAGCGGGATATACAGATACGCAGTATTTT | CASSEKTAGYTDTQYF
- | - | TRBJ2-1 | TRBV5-1 | TGCGCCAGCAGCTACCAGACAGTTAACAATGAGCAGTTCTTC | CASSYQTVNNEQFF
- | - | TRBJ1-1 | TRBV7-9 | TGTGCCAGCAGCCCTGGAGTCGGGATAGAGAACACTGAAGCTTTCTTT | CASSPGVGIENTEAFF
- | - | TRBJ2-7 | TRBV5-1 | TGCGCCAGCAGCTTGTTAGGACAGACCTACGAGCAGTACTTC | CASSLLGQTYEQYF
TRBD1 | - | TRBJ1-5 | TRBV27 | TGTGCCAGCAGTCCATGGGGACAGTCCCATCAGCCCCAGCATTTT | CASSPWGQSHQPQHF
- | - | TRBJ2-3 | TRBV4-1 | TGCGCCAGCAGTTTTGTTCAAGATACGCAGTATTTT | CASSFVQDTQYF
TRBD1 | - | TRBJ2-5 | TRBV19 | TGTGCCAGTAGTGCCTCGACAGGGAGAGGGGAAGAGACCCAGTACTTC | CASSASTGRGEETQYF
- | - | TRBJ1-1 | TRBV7-9 | TGTGCCACGGGATCGACCGAACCATTTGAAGCTTTCTTT | CATGSTEPFEAFF
TRBD1 | - | TRBJ1-1 | TRBV6-1 | TGTGCCAGCAGTACAGGGACAGGCAACACTGAAGCTTTCTTT | CASSTGTGNTEAFF
- | - | TRBJ2-1 | TRBV5-8 | TGTGCCAGCAGGAGACGGGAAGCTTGGTACAATGAGCAGTTCTTC | CASRRREAWYNEQFF
TRBD1 | - | TRBJ1-3 | TRBV9 | TGTGCCAGCAGCGTGAGTCAGGGGGCTTCCATATATTTT | CASSVSQGASIYF
- | - | TRBJ2-5 | TRBV6-5 | TGTGCCAGCAGTTACCGGCTAGCGAACCAAGAGACCCAGTACTTC | CASSYRLANQETQYF
- | - | TRBJ2-7 | TRBV7-6 | TGTGCCAGCAGTACCTCGGACGGGGGCTACGAGCAGTACTTC | CASSTSDGGYEQYF
- | few | TRBJ2-7 | TRBV29-1 | TGCAGCGTATCCCTGGGGGCTAGTAAAGTCCCCCACGAGCAGTACTTC | CSVSLGASKVPHEQYF
- | - | TRBJ1-6 | TRBV5-8 | TGTGCCAGCAGCTTGAACAGTAATTCACCCCTCCACTTT | CASSLNSNSPLHF
TRBD1 | - | TRBJ1-4 | TRBV27 | TGTGCCACCCGCAGGGGGCTAAATGAAAAACTGTTTTTT | CATRRGLNEKLFF
- | - | TRBJ2-2 | TRBV7-9 | TGTTCCAGCAGCCAGGGGACGGTTAACACCGGGGAGCTGTTTTTT | CSSSQGTVNTGELFF
TRBD1 | - | TRBJ1-2 | TRBV9 | TGTGCCAGCAGTCTGACAGGGGCCACATATGGCTACACCTTC | CASSLTGATYGYTF
- | - | TRBJ2-6 | TRBV5-6 | TGTGCCAGCAGCACCGACACCACTGGGGCCAACGTCCTGACTTTC | CASSTDTTGANVLTF
TRBD2 | - | TRBJ2-3 | TRBV9 | TGTGCCAGCAGCCATTTACGGGGGGGGAGCACAGATACGCAGTATTTT | CASSHLRGGSTDTQYF
TRBD1 | - | TRBJ1-4 | TRBV2 | TGTGCCAGCAGTGAGGGGACAGCAAAGGTAAAACTGTTTTTT | CASSEGTAKVKLFF
- | - | TRBJ1-1 | TRBV15 | TGTGCCACCAGCCGTGAAGGTCAGGGGTTGACTGAAGCTTTCTTT | CATSREGQGLTEAFF
TRBD1 | - | TRBJ1-5 | TRBV19 | TGTGCCAGTAGGCTACAGGGGGATCAGCCCCAGCATTTT | CASRLQGDQPQHF
TRBD1 | - | TRBJ1-2 | TRBV19 | TGTGCCAGTAGTAAGGGACAGGCAAACTATGGCTACACCTTC | CASSKGQANYGYTF
- | - | TRBJ2-6 | TRBV5-1 | TGCGCCAGCACTGACTCCACCTCTGGGGCCAACGTCCTGACTTTC | CASTDSTSGANVLTF
- | - | TRBJ1-1 | TRBV5-1 | TGCGCCAGCAGCTTGTGGACAGAGAACACTGAAGCTTTCTTT | CASSLWTENTEAFF
- | - | TRBJ1-5 | TRBV21-1 | TGTGCCAGCAGCAAGGCAGGGGGCCGCAATCAGCCCCAGCATTTT | CASSKAGGRNQPQHF
TRBD1 | few | TRBJ1-2 | TRBV5-1 | TGCGCCAGCAGCTTAGGTGGACAGGGGAATAACTATGGCTACACCTTC | CASSLGGQGNNYGYTF
TRBD1 | - | TRBJ1-2 | TRBV7-8 | TGTGCCAGCAGCTTAGGGACAGGGAAAGATGGCTACACCTTC | CASSLGTGKDGYTF
- | - | TRBJ1-1 | TRBV7-2 | TGTGCCAGCAGCTCAAAGACAGCCATGAACACTGAAGCTTTCTTT | CASSSKTAMNTEAFF
- | - | TRBJ2-2 | TRBV18 | TGTGCCAGCTCACCACGTTTCGGCGGCAGGGAGGCCACCGGGGAGCTGTTTTTT | CASSPRFGGREATGELFF
TRBD2 | - | TRBJ2-7 | TRBV11-2 | TGTGCCAGCAGCTTATATCGGGAGGAGGGCGAGCAGTACTTC | CASSLYREEGEQYF
- | - | TRBJ1-1 | TRBV6-6 | TGTGCCAGCAGTTCCAGGAGGACTATGAACACTGAAGCTTTCTTT | CASSSRRTMNTEAFF
TRBD2 | few | TRBJ2-3 | TRBV9 | TGTGCCAGCAGCGACAGCGGGGGCTGGAGTACGCAGTATTTT | CASSDSGGWSTQYF
- | - | TRBJ2-7 | TRBV5-5 | TGTGCCAGCGGCGCTGACTCAATGAGCTCCTACGAGCAGTACTTC | CASGADSMSSYEQYF
- | - | TRBJ1-4 | TRBV19 | TGTGCCAGTAGTATGGGAAGGGGGACTGAAAAACTGTTTTTT | CASSMGRGTEKLFF
TRBD2 | - | TRBJ2-2 | TRBV5-1 | TGCGCCAGCAGCTTGGAAGTAGCGGGAGGGGTCGGGGAGCTGTTTTTT | CASSLEVAGGVGELFF
TRBD2 | - | TRBJ2-1 | TRBV2 | TGTGCCAGCAGGGAGCGGGAGGGCAATGAGCAGTTCTTC | CASREREGNEQFF
- | - | TRBJ2-2 | TRBV7-8 | TGTGCCAGCAGCTTAGCGAAGGGGGGGGGAAACACCGGGGAGCTGTTTTTT | CASSLAKGGGNTGELFF
- | - | TRBJ2-7 | TRBV27 | TGTGCCAGCAGTCCCGGGAGCTCCTACGAGCAGTACTTC | CASSPGSSYEQYF
- | - | TRBJ2-3 | TRBV7-8 | TGTGCCAGCAGCTTAGCCTCGGCGGGGAGCACAGATACGCAGTATTTT | CASSLASAGSTDTQYF